This T cell receptor (beta chain) emerged from a study of blood T cell repertoires in COVID-19 (dated by TCRdb to about 2020). Notes on the research overall: Collaborator samples came from the United States, Italy and Spain and covered acute and convalescent phases of COVID-19. Samples came from the ongoing ImmuneRACE study (first 160 participants) plus 1,254 subjects from 6 global collaborators. Sample metadata almost always included a de-identified subject ID, COVID-19 status, age in years and sex. The material from the prospective study consisted of cDNA or gDNA derived from T cells, B-cell-depleted T cells, or PBMCs. Subjects who had been exposed to COVID-19, were actively infected with it, or had recovered from it provided the deeply sampled blood TCRbeta repertoires that made up the dataset. HLA class I and class II types, where available, came from metadata supplied by the sample provider rather than from assay-based typing. The repertoires were released in a freely available public database intended as a resource for research on the immune response to SARS-CoV-2. Study-level results and caveats: How much clinical and demographic metadata was included differed by source and by participant, and the metadata was provided uncurated.

TCRbeta CDR3 regions were amplified from genomic DNA by means of the immunoSEQ Assay, a bias-controlled multiplex PCR. Under the source paper's analysis protocol: The number of nucleated cells in each sample was estimated by amplification of reference gene primers within the assay. To quantify the absolute abundance of each unique TCRbeta CDR3 rearrangement, sequence reads were collapsed and filtered. Productive Simpson clonality was computed per sample as the square root of Simpson's diversity index over productive rearrangements. Entries here come from immuneACCESS through TCRdb and include only in-frame sequences with V and J called. Some clones fail to appear in such tables; in the studies checked, an unresolved V gene covers under half of the shortfall, and the cause of the remainder is unknown. The V and J calls and the clone size are those of that table, but D and trimming were determined from the DNA. Here the sample has some 530,000 clones; 80% to 90% occur a single time. The ten largest clones add up to 3% to 4% of the sample.

Collaborating institutions collected whole blood in K2EDTA tubes following their own protocols. Collaborator samples were shipped for TCRbeta analysis as frozen whole blood, isolated PBMCs, or DNA extracted from either sample type. Between the V and J ends, shortened by 1 base and 13 bases respectively, the junction contains 16 bases. From a lookup of the germline V gene, CDR1 and CDR2 are SNHLY and FYNNEI. Inclusive of the bounding cysteine and phenylalanine, the CDR3 is 13 residues long. Of the read, only the CDR3 DNA is kept; its 39 bases are in frame from base 1. This clone was observed once. Its recognized antigen is unknown. Base qualities are missing; no much larger clone stands one base away.

This TCR came from a human donor in a cohort sampled during active COVID-19. The rearrangement combines TRBV2 with TRBJ1-2; tentative D gene TRBD1, with 6 bases matching. The specimen sequenced was peripheral blood. For the CDR3, the sequence is CASSEGTAFRSTF. Read as DNA, the sequence is TGTGCCAGCAGTGAAGGGACAGCGTTCAGATCCACCTTC.